The clone carrying this TCR beta chain was observed at least ten times. Looked up from germline, CDR1 is MNHEY and CDR2 is SMNVEV (reference sequence). The junction had 5 bases not matched to a gene; V was cut back by 5 bases and J by 2 bases. CDR3 length: 15 residues. The data originate from a study of T-cell reconstitution after alpha-beta-depleted transplantation in children. A TCRbeta library incorporating unique molecular identifiers was prepared. TCRdb recomputed calls from the PCR reads with MiXCR, one row per CDR3 protein. The table includes roughly 220,000 distinct CDR3 sequences, roughly a tenth detected once.

The origin of this receptor is a human donor who donated a stem cell graft to a child with SCID. The genes are TRBV27 and TRBJ2-7, with TRBD2 matching 11 bases. The sample here was PBMCs from the stem cell graft donor, taken from the stem cell graft. As DNA, the CDR3 is TGTGCCAGCAGTCAACTAGCGGGGGCCGCCTACGAGCAGTACTTC. Translating gives CASSQLAGAAYEQYF.